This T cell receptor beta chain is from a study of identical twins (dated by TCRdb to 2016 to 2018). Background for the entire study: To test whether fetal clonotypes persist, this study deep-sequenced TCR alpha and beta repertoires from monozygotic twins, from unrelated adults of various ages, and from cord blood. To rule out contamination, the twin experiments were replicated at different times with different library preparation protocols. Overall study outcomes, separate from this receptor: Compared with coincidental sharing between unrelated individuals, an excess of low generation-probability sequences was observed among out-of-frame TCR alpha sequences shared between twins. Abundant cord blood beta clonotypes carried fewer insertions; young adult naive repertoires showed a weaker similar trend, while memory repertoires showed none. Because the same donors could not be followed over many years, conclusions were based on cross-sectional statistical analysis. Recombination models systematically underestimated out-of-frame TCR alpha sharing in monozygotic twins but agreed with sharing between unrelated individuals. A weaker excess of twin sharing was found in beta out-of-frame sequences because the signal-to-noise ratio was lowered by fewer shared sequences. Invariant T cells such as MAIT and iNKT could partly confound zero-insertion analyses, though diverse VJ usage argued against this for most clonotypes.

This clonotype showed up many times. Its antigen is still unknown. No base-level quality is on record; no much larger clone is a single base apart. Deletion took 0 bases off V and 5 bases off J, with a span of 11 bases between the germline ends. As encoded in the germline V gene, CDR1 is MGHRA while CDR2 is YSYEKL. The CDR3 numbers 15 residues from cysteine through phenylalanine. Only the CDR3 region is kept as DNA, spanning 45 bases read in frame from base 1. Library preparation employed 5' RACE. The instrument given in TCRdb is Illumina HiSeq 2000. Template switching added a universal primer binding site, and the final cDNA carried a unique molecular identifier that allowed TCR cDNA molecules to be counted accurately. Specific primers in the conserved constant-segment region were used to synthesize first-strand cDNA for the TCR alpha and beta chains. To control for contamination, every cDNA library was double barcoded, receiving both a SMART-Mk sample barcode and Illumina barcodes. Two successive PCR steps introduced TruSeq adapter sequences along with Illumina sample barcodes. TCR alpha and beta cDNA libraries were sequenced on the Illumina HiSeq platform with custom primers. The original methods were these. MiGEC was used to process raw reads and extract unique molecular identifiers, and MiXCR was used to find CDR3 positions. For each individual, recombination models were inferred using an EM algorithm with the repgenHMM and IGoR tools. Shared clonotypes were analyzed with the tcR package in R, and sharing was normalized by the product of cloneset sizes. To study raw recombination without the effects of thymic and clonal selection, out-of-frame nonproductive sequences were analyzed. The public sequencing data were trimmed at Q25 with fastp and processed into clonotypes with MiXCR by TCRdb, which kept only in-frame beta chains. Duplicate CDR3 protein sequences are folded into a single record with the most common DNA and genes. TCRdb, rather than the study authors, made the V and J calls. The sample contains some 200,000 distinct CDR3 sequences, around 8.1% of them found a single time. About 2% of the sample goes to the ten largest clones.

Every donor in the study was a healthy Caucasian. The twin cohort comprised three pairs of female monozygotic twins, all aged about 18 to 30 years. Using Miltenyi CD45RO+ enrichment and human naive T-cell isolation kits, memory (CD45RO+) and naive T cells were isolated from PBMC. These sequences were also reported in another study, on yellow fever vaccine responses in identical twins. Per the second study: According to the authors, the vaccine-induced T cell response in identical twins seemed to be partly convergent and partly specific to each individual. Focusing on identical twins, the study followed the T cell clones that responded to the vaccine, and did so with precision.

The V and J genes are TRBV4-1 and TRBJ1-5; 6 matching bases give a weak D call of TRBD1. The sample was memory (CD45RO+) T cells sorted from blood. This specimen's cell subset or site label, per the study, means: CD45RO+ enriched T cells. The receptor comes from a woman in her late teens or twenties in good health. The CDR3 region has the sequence CASSQDWGQDQPQHF. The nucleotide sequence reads TGCGCCAGCAGCCAAGACTGGGGGCAAGATCAGCCCCAGCATTTT.